These T cell receptor beta chains were read from a single sample in a study of response to subunit inactivated influenza vaccine. TCRdb ran MiXCR on the RT-PCR reads and lists one entry per CDR3 protein. The sample contains hundreds of thousands of distinct CDR3 sequences, 13% to 15% of which appear only once. The starting material was PBMCs from blood, obtained around 15 days before vaccination. The source is a man aged 50 to 60 who received an inactivated influenza vaccine. Each CDR3 is given with its conserved first and last residue. Fields, in order: clone size, V gene, D gene, J gene, CDR3 DNA, CDR3 protein. D genes are given only for firm matches. For some rows the clone size is stated as once, few or many, or as a class when expanded; others skip it.

abundance: .
v_gene: TRBV6-5
d_gene: .
j_gene: TRBJ2-5
CDR3nt: TGTGCCAGCAGTTACTCTTTCCAGGGAAGCCGGGAGACCCAGTACTTC
CDR3aa: CASSYSFQGSRETQYF

abundance: .
v_gene: TRBV10-3
d_gene: TRBD1
j_gene: TRBJ2-7
CDR3nt: TGTGCCATCAGGGACCCGGGACAGGGCAAATACGAGCAGTACTTC
CDR3aa: CAIRDPGQGKYEQYF

abundance: .
v_gene: TRBV20-1
d_gene: .
j_gene: TRBJ2-1
CDR3nt: TGCAGTGCTAGTGGACCGGATGAGCAGTTCTTC
CDR3aa: CSASGPDEQFF

abundance: .
v_gene: TRBV29-1
d_gene: TRBD2
j_gene: TRBJ2-2
CDR3nt: TGCAGCGCAGAGCGGGACTCGAACACCGGGGAGCTGTTTTTT
CDR3aa: CSAERDSNTGELFF

abundance: many
v_gene: TRBV3-1
d_gene: TRBD2
j_gene: TRBJ2-7
CDR3nt: TGTGCCAGCAGCCATCTCTCTAGCGGGCAATCCTACGAGCAGTACTTC
CDR3aa: CASSHLSSGQSYEQYF

abundance: few
v_gene: TRBV9
d_gene: .
j_gene: TRBJ1-2
CDR3nt: TGTGCCAGCAGCGTGGGAAGGGCGTTAAGCTTC
CDR3aa: CASSVGRALSF

abundance: few
v_gene: TRBV12-3/TRBV12-4
d_gene: .
j_gene: TRBJ1-6
CDR3nt: TGTGCCAGCAGCTTCAGGGGAACCTATAATTCACCCCTCCACTTT
CDR3aa: CASSFRGTYNSPLHF

abundance: .
v_gene: TRBV6-5
d_gene: .
j_gene: TRBJ1-2
CDR3nt: TGTGCCAGCAGCAGCTCGAGTGGGACGGCTGATTTTGGCTACACCTTC
CDR3aa: CASSSSSGTADFGYTF

abundance: .
v_gene: TRBV5-1
d_gene: TRBD1
j_gene: TRBJ2-5
CDR3nt: TGCGCCAGCAACGGACAGGGGGCGATGGAGACCCAGTACTTC
CDR3aa: CASNGQGAMETQYF

abundance: many
v_gene: TRBV27
d_gene: .
j_gene: TRBJ2-2
CDR3nt: TGTGCCAGCAGTCCACTAGTTAGGAACGGGGAGCTGTTTTTT
CDR3aa: CASSPLVRNGELFF

abundance: few
v_gene: TRBV20-1
d_gene: TRBD1
j_gene: TRBJ2-7
CDR3nt: TGCAGTGCTAGGGATCAGGGGGCGTTCTACGAGCAGTACTTC
CDR3aa: CSARDQGAFYEQYF

abundance: many
v_gene: TRBV7-3
d_gene: TRBD1
j_gene: TRBJ2-3
CDR3nt: TGTGCCAGCAGCACGACAGGGGGTCGCACAGATACGCAGTATTTT
CDR3aa: CASSTTGGRTDTQYF

abundance: .
v_gene: TRBV14
d_gene: TRBD2
j_gene: TRBJ2-1
CDR3nt: TGTGCCAGCAGCCAAGCGATCCGACTAGCGGGTTTTACCTACAATGAGCAGTTCTTC
CDR3aa: CASSQAIRLAGFTYNEQFF

abundance: many
v_gene: TRBV7-9
d_gene: .
j_gene: TRBJ1-1
CDR3nt: TGTGCCAGCAGCCTGTATGAGAACACTGAAGCTTTCTTT
CDR3aa: CASSLYENTEAFF

abundance: .
v_gene: TRBV11-2
d_gene: .
j_gene: TRBJ2-7
CDR3nt: TGTGCCAGCAGCTTAGTGGGGGGCGGGTACGAGCAGTACTTC
CDR3aa: CASSLVGGGYEQYF

abundance: many
v_gene: TRBV11-2
d_gene: .
j_gene: TRBJ2-1
CDR3nt: TGTGCCAGCAGCTTATTTGTCTCCTACAATGAGCAGTTCTTC
CDR3aa: CASSLFVSYNEQFF

abundance: few
v_gene: TRBV20-1
d_gene: .
j_gene: TRBJ1-2
CDR3nt: TGCAGTGCTAGAGTCGCAGGGATCCTTAACTATGGCTACACCTTC
CDR3aa: CSARVAGILNYGYTF

abundance: many
v_gene: TRBV6-2/TRBV6-3
d_gene: .
j_gene: TRBJ2-7
CDR3nt: TGTGCCAGCGGAAACCCGACAAACTCCTACGAGCAGTACTTC
CDR3aa: CASGNPTNSYEQYF

abundance: .
v_gene: TRBV4-1
d_gene: TRBD1
j_gene: TRBJ1-1
CDR3nt: TGCGCCAGCAGCCAAGGGGCAGGGGGGATCACTGAAGCTTTCTTT
CDR3aa: CASSQGAGGITEAFF

abundance: .
v_gene: TRBV3-1
d_gene: TRBD1
j_gene: TRBJ2-5
CDR3nt: TGTGCCAGCAGCCAAGGGGGACAGGGAATAAGGGGGACCCAGTACTTC
CDR3aa: CASSQGGQGIRGTQYF

abundance: few
v_gene: TRBV6-5
d_gene: TRBD2
j_gene: TRBJ2-3
CDR3nt: TGTGCCAGCAGTTACGATGGCGGGAGGAGTGCAGATACGCAGTATTTT
CDR3aa: CASSYDGGRSADTQYF

abundance: .
v_gene: TRBV9
d_gene: .
j_gene: TRBJ2-1
CDR3nt: TGTGCCAGCAGCGTAGCCCGGGGAGGTGAGCAGTTCTTC
CDR3aa: CASSVARGGEQFF

abundance: many
v_gene: TRBV4-1
d_gene: TRBD1
j_gene: TRBJ1-2
CDR3nt: TGCGCCAGCAGCTACTCGACAGGGAACTATGGCTACACCTTC
CDR3aa: CASSYSTGNYGYTF

abundance: many
v_gene: TRBV12-3/TRBV12-4
d_gene: .
j_gene: TRBJ2-2
CDR3nt: TGTGCCAGCAGTCCCTGGACAGCGAACACCGGGGAGCTGTTTTTT
CDR3aa: CASSPWTANTGELFF

abundance: .
v_gene: TRBV18
d_gene: .
j_gene: TRBJ2-3
CDR3nt: TGTGCCAGCTCACCACCCGGCTACCCGGCGGAGGGCGCAGATACGCAGTATTTT
CDR3aa: CASSPPGYPAEGADTQYF

abundance: .
v_gene: TRBV4-2
d_gene: TRBD1
j_gene: TRBJ1-3
CDR3nt: TGTGCCAGCAGCCAACAGACAGGGTATGAAAACACCATATATTTT
CDR3aa: CASSQQTGYENTIYF

abundance: .
v_gene: TRBV7-2
d_gene: .
j_gene: TRBJ2-3
CDR3nt: TGTGCCAGCAGCACATATAAGGAGTGGGCGCAGTATTTT
CDR3aa: CASSTYKEWAQYF

abundance: .
v_gene: TRBV6-2/TRBV6-3
d_gene: TRBD1
j_gene: TRBJ1-1
CDR3nt: TGTGCCAGCAGTTACTCACAGGGGGCCTCCACTGAAGCTTTCTTT
CDR3aa: CASSYSQGASTEAFF

abundance: few
v_gene: TRBV12-3/TRBV12-4
d_gene: .
j_gene: TRBJ1-1
CDR3nt: .
CDR3aa: CASSTSRQNTEAFF

abundance: few
v_gene: TRBV20-1
d_gene: TRBD1
j_gene: TRBJ2-7
CDR3nt: TGCAGTGCTAGGGTCCCAGGGGGCTGGGAGCAGTACTTC
CDR3aa: CSARVPGGWEQYF

abundance: few
v_gene: TRBV20-1
d_gene: TRBD2
j_gene: TRBJ2-7
CDR3nt: TGCAGTGCGCCGCGCGGGAGTAGGTACGAGCAGTACTTC
CDR3aa: CSAPRGSRYEQYF

abundance: few
v_gene: TRBV6-5
d_gene: TRBD2
j_gene: TRBJ2-5
CDR3nt: TGTGCCAGCAGTTACTCCGGCGGGAGGCCTGGAGAGACCCAGTACTTC
CDR3aa: CASSYSGGRPGETQYF

abundance: few
v_gene: TRBV12-3/TRBV12-4
d_gene: .
j_gene: TRBJ1-1
CDR3nt: TGTGCCAGCAAGTTGTCAGCCCGAAACACTGAAGCTTTCTTT
CDR3aa: CASKLSARNTEAFF

abundance: .
v_gene: TRBV25-1
d_gene: TRBD1
j_gene: TRBJ2-7
CDR3nt: TGTGCCAGCAGTCCCCTGGGTGACAGGGGGCGATACGAGCAGTACTTC
CDR3aa: CASSPLGDRGRYEQYF

abundance: .
v_gene: TRBV11-2
d_gene: .
j_gene: TRBJ2-7
CDR3nt: TGTGCCAGCGGTGGAGCTTACGAGCAGTACTTC
CDR3aa: CASGGAYEQYF

abundance: few
v_gene: TRBV5-6
d_gene: .
j_gene: TRBJ2-5
CDR3nt: TGTGCCAGCAGCTTGGATTACAGAGAGACCCAGTACTTC
CDR3aa: CASSLDYRETQYF

abundance: few
v_gene: TRBV10-3
d_gene: TRBD1
j_gene: TRBJ1-1
CDR3nt: TGTGCCATCAGTGGAGGGGACAGGGGGGGTGAAAACACTGAAGCTTTCTTT
CDR3aa: CAISGGDRGGENTEAFF

abundance: few
v_gene: TRBV7-2
d_gene: TRBD1
j_gene: TRBJ1-6
CDR3nt: TGTGCCAGCAGACAAACAGGGGTGGATTCACCCCTCCACTTT
CDR3aa: CASRQTGVDSPLHF

abundance: .
v_gene: TRBV5-5
d_gene: .
j_gene: TRBJ2-6
CDR3nt: TGTGCCAGCAGCCGCTCGGGCTCTGGGGCCAACGTCCTGACTTTC
CDR3aa: CASSRSGSGANVLTF

abundance: .
v_gene: TRBV27
d_gene: TRBD1
j_gene: TRBJ1-4
CDR3nt: TGTGCCAGCAGTCGGCAGGGGGCTGAAAAACTGTTTTTT
CDR3aa: CASSRQGAEKLFF

abundance: few
v_gene: TRBV20-1
d_gene: TRBD1
j_gene: TRBJ1-5
CDR3nt: TGCAGTGCTACCCGGGGACAGGGAAGCAATCAGCCCCAGCATTTT
CDR3aa: CSATRGQGSNQPQHF

abundance: .
v_gene: TRBV20-1
d_gene: .
j_gene: TRBJ2-3
CDR3nt: TGCAGTGCGCTCCGGGACATCCACACAGATACGCAGTATTTT
CDR3aa: CSALRDIHTDTQYF

abundance: few
v_gene: TRBV4-3
d_gene: .
j_gene: TRBJ2-1
CDR3nt: TGCGCCAGCAGCCAGGGGCCGAAAGGGTCCTACAATGAGCAGTTCTTC
CDR3aa: CASSQGPKGSYNEQFF

abundance: many
v_gene: TRBV6-5
d_gene: TRBD1
j_gene: TRBJ1-5
CDR3nt: TGTGCCAGCAGTTCCTCGGACAGGGGGATAGGGGGTAGCAATCAGCCCCAGCATTTT
CDR3aa: CASSSSDRGIGGSNQPQHF

abundance: .
v_gene: TRBV6-5
d_gene: .
j_gene: TRBJ2-7
CDR3nt: TGTGCCAGCAGTTACTCAGCGGTTCCCTCCTACGAGCAGTACTTC
CDR3aa: CASSYSAVPSYEQYF

abundance: few
v_gene: TRBV7-2
d_gene: .
j_gene: TRBJ2-3
CDR3nt: TGTGCCAGCAGCGTACAGGGTGGCGGCCAAGCAGATACGCAGTATTTT
CDR3aa: CASSVQGGGQADTQYF

abundance: .
v_gene: TRBV11-1
d_gene: TRBD1
j_gene: TRBJ2-7
CDR3nt: TGTGCCAGCAGTTCTAAGGGACAGTACTTCTACGAGCAGTACTTC
CDR3aa: CASSSKGQYFYEQYF

abundance: .
v_gene: TRBV7-9
d_gene: TRBD2
j_gene: TRBJ2-5
CDR3nt: TGTGCCAGCAGCTTAGTTCTAGCGGGAGCTCGGAAGGAGACCCAGTACTTC
CDR3aa: CASSLVLAGARKETQYF

abundance: few
v_gene: TRBV7-2
d_gene: .
j_gene: TRBJ1-2
CDR3nt: TGTGCCAGCAGCTATGATAACGGCTATGGCTACACCTTC
CDR3aa: CASSYDNGYGYTF

abundance: few
v_gene: TRBV2
d_gene: TRBD2
j_gene: TRBJ2-1
CDR3nt: TGTGCCAGCAGTGTGTCCCAGCGGGGCTACAATGAGCAGTTCTTC
CDR3aa: CASSVSQRGYNEQFF

abundance: few
v_gene: TRBV5-1
d_gene: TRBD1
j_gene: TRBJ1-1
CDR3nt: TGCGCCAGCAGCTACAGGGGCGGGCCTGAAGCTTTCTTT
CDR3aa: CASSYRGGPEAFF

abundance: few
v_gene: TRBV7-9
d_gene: .
j_gene: TRBJ2-1
CDR3nt: TGTGCCAGCAGCCCTGGGGGCCTTACCTCCTACAATGAGCAGTTCTTC
CDR3aa: CASSPGGLTSYNEQFF

abundance: few
v_gene: TRBV5-1
d_gene: TRBD1
j_gene: TRBJ1-6
CDR3nt: TGCGCCAGCAGCTTTAGGACAGGGGTGGATTCACCCCTCCACTTT
CDR3aa: CASSFRTGVDSPLHF

abundance: few
v_gene: TRBV11-2
d_gene: TRBD1
j_gene: TRBJ1-6
CDR3nt: TGTGCCAGCAGCTCGGGACAGGGGGTCTCACCCCTCCACTTT
CDR3aa: CASSSGQGVSPLHF

abundance: .
v_gene: TRBV11-2
d_gene: TRBD1
j_gene: TRBJ2-7
CDR3nt: TGTGCCAGCAGCTTAGGGACAGGGGGCTTCTTCGAGCAGTACTTC
CDR3aa: CASSLGTGGFFEQYF

abundance: few
v_gene: TRBV3-1
d_gene: .
j_gene: TRBJ1-6
CDR3nt: TGTGCCAGCAGCCAATTACGGACGAATTCACCCCTCCACTTT
CDR3aa: CASSQLRTNSPLHF

abundance: few
v_gene: TRBV7-2
d_gene: .
j_gene: TRBJ1-5
CDR3nt: TGTGCCAGCAGCTTAGGGGCTTATAGCAATCAGCCCCAGCATTTT
CDR3aa: CASSLGAYSNQPQHF